This record looks at one T cell receptor beta chain sequence and its context. Here immunoSEQ multiplex PCR was the method, and the copy in TCRdb shows in-frame clones only, minus some. The sample contains more than 300,000 clones, approximately 91% of which appear only once. This sample was taken from a study of blood T cell repertoires in COVID-19. The germline V gene encodes CDR1 LGHNA and CDR2 YNFKEQ. V gave up 0 bases and J gave up 1 base, with 6 bases separating them. This CDR3 contains 14 residues. The chain couples TRBV4-2 to TRBJ1-1; D gene unclear. Sequencing used PBMCs or T cells enriched from blood (not recorded which). The sequence came from a woman in her 30s who had been exposed to COVID-19. DNA of the CDR3: TGTGCCAGCAGCCAAGACAGGAAGAACACTGAAGCTTTCTTT. Protein: CASSQDRKNTEAFF.